This T cell receptor (beta chain) was recorded in a study of identical twins. Trimming took 5 bases from V and 3 from J; bases not matched to a gene: 8. The CDR3 is 14 residues long. The germline V gene has CDR1 DFQATT and CDR2 SNEGSKA (reference sequence). TCRdb used MiXCR to reprocess the 5' RACE reads, holding one entry per CDR3 protein. The sample shows fewer than 350,000 distinct CDR3 sequences, about 8.9% of them seen only once. These data also featured in a second study, about yellow fever vaccine responses in identical twins.

The chain joins TRBV20-1 to TRBJ2-3; TRBD1 agrees at 7 bases. The clonotype was recovered from a young woman in good health. Sequencing was carried out using memory (CD45RO+) T cells sorted from blood. The CDR3, as DNA: TGCAGTGCTGTTGAGGGGACAGTAACAGATACGCAGTATTTT. Residues: CSAVEGTVTDTQYF.